The 15 T cell receptor beta chains below come from one sample, sequenced in a study of glioma-infiltrating T cells (dated by TCRdb to the mid-2010s). The instrument given in TCRdb is Illumina MiSeq. The iRepertoire nested amplicon-rescue multiplex PCR (arm-PCR) platform was used to amplify TCR alpha and beta CDR3 regions from RNA. TCRdb trimmed the raw reads at Q25, called clones with MiXCR and kept productive beta chains. Rows with a matching CDR3 protein are joined into one entry that keeps the most common DNA and genes. The table for this sample lists more than 300,000 distinct CDR3 sequences; 41% of them were counted only once. About 12% of the sample rests with the top ten. The sample taken for sequencing was glioma tissue, nonneoplastic brain tissue, or PBMCs (not recorded which). Receptors were obtained from a human donor with low-grade glioma or glioblastoma, undergoing nonglioma brain surgery, or in good health (not recorded which).

This clonotype was counted a few times. The chain couples TRBV4-2 to TRBJ1-3; D not certain. This CDR3 spans 15 amino acids. Germline CDR1 is LGHNA and CDR2 is YNFKEQ. V lost 3 bases and J 0 bases, leaving 9 bases between the germline ends. The CDR3 DNA follows: TGTGCCAGCAGCCACGGCACGTTCTCTGGAAACACCATATATTTT. It encodes CASSHGTFSGNTIYF.

This clonotype was picked up a small number of times. This chain joins TRBV4-3 and TRBJ2-1, with D unclear. V shed 0 bases and J shed 4 bases, with 4 bases lying between them. This CDR3 has 13 amino acids. Germline CDR1 and CDR2: LGHNA and YSLEER. CDR3 nucleotides: TGCGCCAGCAGCCAAGAGTATTACAATGAGCAGTTCTTC. It specifies CASSQEYYNEQFF.

This clonotype was seen a single time. The gene calls are TRBV7-2 and TRBJ2-7; 9 bases are shared with TRBD2. Trimming removed 1 base from V and 4 bases from J; junction bases left unmatched: 8. The CDR3 sequence is 16 residues long. Germline CDR1 reads SGHTA; CDR2 reads FQGNSA. CDR3 nucleotides: TGTGCCAGCAGCTTAGGAGGGACTAGCAACTTATACGAGCAGTACTTC. Its protein is CASSLGGTSNLYEQYF.

A few counts support this clonotype. V is TRBV20-1 and J is TRBJ2-1; 7 positions match TRBD2. V was clipped by 5 bases and J by 2 bases; unmatched bases: 6. CDR3 size: 14 residues. CDR1 and CDR2 (germline): DFQATT, SNEGSKA (reference sequence). The CDR3 loop reads CSAPELAAYNEQFF. The DNA of the CDR3 is TGCAGTGCTCCCGAGCTAGCGGCCTACAATGAGCAGTTCTTC.

This clonotype was seen ten or more times. The V gene is TRBV2, the J gene TRBJ2-1, with 7 nucleotides matching TRBD1. The CDR3 extends over 14 amino acids. Germline CDR1 reads SNHLY; CDR2 reads FYNNEI. V gave up 7 bases and J gave up 6 bases; unmatched junction bases: 9. Here the CDR3 reads CASIQTGQGNEQFF. The DNA for the CDR3 is TGTGCCAGCATCCAGACAGGGCAGGGCAATGAGCAGTTCTTC.

This clonotype was counted ten times or more. CDR3 in DNA: TGTGCCAGCAGTGCGGGGGGGCAAAATGGCTACACCTTC. This sequence encodes CASSAGGQNGYTF. The gene calls are TRBV25-1 and TRBJ1-2; maybe TRBD1 (6 bases). With 4 bases removed from V and 6 bases from J, the gap between germline ends came to 12 bases. Germline lookup yields CDR1 MGHDK and CDR2 SYGVNS. CDR3 length: 13 residues.

Points on this clonotype: Relative to the germline gene, one junction end is altered; a read error may explain this. This rearrangement joins TRBV28 to TRBJ1-1; D call uncertain. Germline V gives CDR1 MDHEN, CDR2 SYDVKM. CDR3 length: 13 amino acids. CDR3 coding DNA: TGTGCCAGCAGTTTATCAGTGAACACTGGAGCTTTCTTT. This translates into CASSLSVNTGAFF.

About this clonotype itself: The germline gene is not matched at one end of the junction; a read error may be the cause. J is TRBJ2-7 and V is TRBV10-2; D perhaps matches TRBD1 (6 bases). The CDR3 is 14 amino acids. From germline, CDR1 is WSHSY and CDR2 SAAADI. CDR3 sequence reads: CATSESYRVDEQYF. The CDR3 region has the DNA TGTGCCACCAGTGAGTCCTACAGGGTCGACGAGCAGTACTTC.

V usage is TRBV29-1 and J usage is TRBJ2-1; D is undetermined. The CDR3 covers 11 residues. In germline, CDR1 is SQVTM, CDR2 ANQGSEA. The CDR3 nucleotides are TGCATCACCACCACATTTAATGAGCAGTTCTTC. Translating gives CITTTFNEQFF.

V is TRBV19 and J is TRBJ1-6, with D possibly matching TRBD1 (5 bases). Deletions cut 4 bases from V and 8 bases from J, with 12 bases between. Germline assignment: CDR1 LNHDA and CDR2 SQIVND (reference sequence). This CDR3 spans 14 amino acids. The CDR3 loop reads CASSTPDSDSPLHF. CDR3 bases: TGTGCCAGTAGTACGCCCGACAGCGATTCACCCCTCCACTTT.

This clonotype was counted ten times or more. The chain combines TRBV20-1 with TRBJ1-1; 7 bases map to TRBD1. CDR3 length equals 13 residues. V lost 6 bases, J lost 0 bases, and 4 bases stayed unmatched. Germline V CDR1 and CDR2: DFQATT, SNEGSKA (reference sequence). This CDR3 is CSADRDMNTEAFF. As DNA, the CDR3 is TGCAGTGCCGACAGGGACATGAACACTGAAGCTTTCTTT.

Many counts were recorded for this clonotype. The chain is built from TRBV20-1 and TRBJ2-1; the D is unclear. Germline values: CDR1 DFQATT, CDR2 SNEGSKA (reference sequence). This CDR3 spans 15 amino acids. V shed 5 bases and J shed 1 base, with 15 bases lying between them. The CDR3, as DNA: TGCAGTGCTCCCCGACCTGTGGGGTCCTACAATGAGCAGTTCTTC. Its translation is CSAPRPVGSYNEQFF.

This chain connects TRBV11-2 to TRBJ2-3; 8 bases line up with TRBD2. In germline, CDR1 is SGHAT, CDR2 FQNNGV. CDR3 length equals 12 residues. With V trimmed by 3 bases and J by 8 bases, 1 base remained unmatched. The CDR3 protein is CASSFLAGTQYF. The CDR3 DNA reads as TGTGCCAGCAGCTTCCTAGCGGGTACGCAGTATTTT.

This clonotype was detected only a few times. The chain employs TRBV2 and TRBJ1-1, with a possible D match to TRBD1 (5 bases). V was cut by 6 bases and J by 2 bases, with 22 bases left in between. Germline V lookup: CDR1 SNHLY, CDR2 FYNNEI. The CDR3 has 17 residues. The CDR3 nucleotides are TGTGCCAGCAGCCTTCCCGGGGGAGGGAGGGGAAACACTGAAGCTTTCTTT. As protein: CASSLPGGGRGNTEAFF.

This clonotype appeared a few times. J is TRBJ1-5 and V is TRBV28, with 7 nucleotides matching TRBD1. J lost 6 bases, V lost 7 bases, and 12 bases had no gene match. Germline-derived CDR1 and CDR2 are MDHEN and SYDVKM. There are 15 residues in the CDR3. The CDR3 sequence is CASTPGRGIFQPQHF. The CDR3 nucleotides are TGTGCCAGCACCCCCGGCAGGGGGATCTTTCAGCCCCAGCATTTT.